A selection of T cell receptor beta chains follows, all from one sample in a study of PD-1 blockade in classical Hodgkin lymphoma. TCRdb's table, derived via immunoSEQ multiplex PCR, lists solely in-frame clones and lacks some. The sample holds 35,000 to 50,000 clones; around 75% are singletons and the top ten take 20% to 25%. Specimen: peripheral blood mononuclear cells (PBMCs), collected at baseline. These receptors originate from a human donor with classical Hodgkin lymphoma. The CDR3 runs from the conserved cysteine through the conserved F or W.

>TRBJ1-2|TRBV7-2
CASSLKVAGVDGYTF
>TRBJ1-2|TRBV5-1
CASSLAGGQGVRGYTF
>TRBJ2-7|TRBV27
CASSFRDINSYEQYF
>TRBJ1-1|TRBV7-6
CASSLGGALNTEAFF
>TRBJ2-7|TRBV7-6
CASSLVAGGTYEQYF
>TRBJ2-5|TRBV6-1
CASSAGLGGGETQYF
>TRBJ1-6|TRBV11-3
CASSSRQPKDSPLHF
>TRBJ1-6|TRBV5-4
CASSDGLTGRSPLHF
>TRBJ1-3|TRBV4-2
CASSQLGGTGAGNTIYF
>TRBJ1-5|TRBV19
CASNPTVGPLCQPQHF
>TRBJ1-4|TRBV7-9
CASSGPGDLRGKLFF
>TRBJ2-7|TRBV28
CASRVDRGSSYEQYF
>TRBJ2-3|TRBV19
CASSDRSPDTQYF
>TRBJ2-1|TRBV7-8
CASSPRLAGNEQFF
>TRBJ2-2|TRBV2
CASSAGTLTGELFF
>TRBJ1-1|TRBV6-1
CASRNLGMNTEAFF
>TRBJ1-3|TRBV9
CASSVAVQISGNTIYF
>TRBJ2-3|TRBV7-9
CASSLVASSRGTDTQYF
>TRBJ2-7|TRBV2
CASSGQDTRQYF
>TRBJ2-1|TRBV27
CASSLFGEQFF
>TRBJ1-4|TRBV6-6
CASSSGPNEKLFF
>TRBJ2-1|TRBV5-4
CASSSSPRVGEQFF
>TRBJ1-3|TRBV6-5
CASSVTDRGGNTIYF
>TRBJ2-7|TRBV21-1
CASSKAHLGLAEGYEQYF
>TRBJ2-3|TRBV6-6
CASSPLTGATQYF
>TRBJ2-5|TRBV14
CASRQAGQTQYF
>TRBJ1-1|TRBV7-3
CASSLWGVPEAFF
>TRBJ2-1|TRBV7-9
CASSLYPGKDEQFF
>TRBJ2-7|TRBV7-2
CASSLRQGDRSYEQYF
>TRBJ1-5|TRBV2
CASKWGTGWDQPQHF
>TRBJ2-3|TRBV25-1
CASSPGPGFADTQYF
>TRBJ1-4|TRBV5-1
CASSLTGAYDEKLFF
>TRBJ2-1|TRBV11-3
CASSPRTSGSYNEQFF
>TRBJ2-1|TRBV6-1
CASRVVSGEQFF
>TRBJ2-7|TRBV7-2
CASSLAGKGYEQYF
>TRBJ2-2|TRBV7-2
CASSPWGAELFF
>TRBJ1-1|TRBV5-1
CASSLESRNTEAFF
>TRBJ2-7|TRBV5-1
CASSWSSYEQYF
>TRBJ1-2|TRBV19
CASKGWDSYGYTF
>TRBJ2-7|TRBV11-2
CASSLLPGRSYEQYF
>TRBJ1-4|TRBV18
CASSPVLEGEKLFF
>TRBJ2-2|TRBV27
CASRPAGNTGELFF
>TRBJ2-7|TRBV18
CASSRVSTYEQYF
>TRBJ1-5|TRBV11-2
CASSLGQGGNQPQHF
>TRBJ1-2|TRBV6-5
CASSYGVQPSF
>TRBJ1-2|TRBV19
CASSIKLSLGYTF
>TRBJ1-5|TRBV27
CASSWVGGNQPQHF
>TRBJ2-7|TRBV30
CAWSAGTYEQYF
>TRBJ1-5|TRBV7-9
CASSLAGGNQPQHF
>TRBJ2-1|TRBV5-1
CASSHERDPYNEQFF